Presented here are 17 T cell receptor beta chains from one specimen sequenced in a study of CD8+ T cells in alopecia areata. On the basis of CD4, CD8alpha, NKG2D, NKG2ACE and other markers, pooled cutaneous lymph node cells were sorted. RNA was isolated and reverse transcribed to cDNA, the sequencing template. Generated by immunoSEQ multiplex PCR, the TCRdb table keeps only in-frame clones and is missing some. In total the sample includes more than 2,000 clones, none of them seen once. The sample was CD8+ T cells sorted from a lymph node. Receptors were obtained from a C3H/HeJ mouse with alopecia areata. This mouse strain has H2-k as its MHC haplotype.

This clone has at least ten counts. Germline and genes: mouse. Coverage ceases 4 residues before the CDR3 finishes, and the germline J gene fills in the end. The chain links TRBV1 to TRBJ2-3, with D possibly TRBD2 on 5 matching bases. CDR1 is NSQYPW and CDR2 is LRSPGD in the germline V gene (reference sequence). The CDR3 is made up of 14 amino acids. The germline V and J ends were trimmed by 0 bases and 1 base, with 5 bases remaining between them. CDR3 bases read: TGCACCTGCAGTGCAGACTGGGGTGCAGAA. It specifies CTCSADWGAE. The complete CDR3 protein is CTCSADWGAETLYF. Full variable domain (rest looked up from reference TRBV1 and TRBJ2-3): VTLLEQNPRWRLVPRGQAVNLRCILKNSQYPWMSWYQQDLQKQLQWLFTLRSPGDKEVKSLPGADYLATRVTDTELRLQVANMSQGRTLYCTCSADWGAETLYFGSGTRLTVL.

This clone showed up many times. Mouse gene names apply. Partial CDR3 DNA: TGTGCCTGGAGTCTAGCGGGACTGGGGGCTAGTGCAGAA. Its protein is CAWSLAGLGASAE. The CDR3 as a whole reads CAWSLAGLGASAETLYF. The rearrangement uses TRBV31 and TRBJ2-3, with 11 bases identical to TRBD2. Read sequence stops 4 residues before the CDR3 end, and the germline J gene provides the missing end. This CDR3 has 17 residues. Germline loops: CDR1 GKSSPN, CDR2 SITVG. J gave up 0 bases and V 0 bases, and 5 bases lay outside the gene matches.

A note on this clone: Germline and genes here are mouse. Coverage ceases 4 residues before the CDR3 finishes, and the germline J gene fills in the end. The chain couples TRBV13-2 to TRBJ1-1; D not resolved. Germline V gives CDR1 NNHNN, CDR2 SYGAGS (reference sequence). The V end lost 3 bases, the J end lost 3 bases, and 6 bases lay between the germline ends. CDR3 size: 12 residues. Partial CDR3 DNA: TGTGCCAGCGGTGTGACATACACA. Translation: CASGVTYT. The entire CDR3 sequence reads CASGVTYTEVFF.

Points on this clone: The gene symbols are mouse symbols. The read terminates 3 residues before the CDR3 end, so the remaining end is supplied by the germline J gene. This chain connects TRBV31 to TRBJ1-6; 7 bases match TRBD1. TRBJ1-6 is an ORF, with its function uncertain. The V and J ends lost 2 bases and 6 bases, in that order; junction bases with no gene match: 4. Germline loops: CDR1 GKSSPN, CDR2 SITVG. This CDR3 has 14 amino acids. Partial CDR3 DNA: TGTGCCTGGAGTTCAGACAGGGCTAATTCGCCC. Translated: CAWSSDRANSP. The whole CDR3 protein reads CAWSSDRANSPLYF.

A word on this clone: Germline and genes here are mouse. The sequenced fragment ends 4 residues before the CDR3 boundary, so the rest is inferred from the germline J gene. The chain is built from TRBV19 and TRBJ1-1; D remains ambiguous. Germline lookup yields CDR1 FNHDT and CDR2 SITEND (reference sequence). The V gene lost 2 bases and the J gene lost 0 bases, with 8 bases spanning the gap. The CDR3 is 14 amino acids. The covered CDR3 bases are TGTGCCAGCAGTATCGTGACATCAAACACA. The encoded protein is CASSIVTSNT. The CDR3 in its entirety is CASSIVTSNTEVFF.

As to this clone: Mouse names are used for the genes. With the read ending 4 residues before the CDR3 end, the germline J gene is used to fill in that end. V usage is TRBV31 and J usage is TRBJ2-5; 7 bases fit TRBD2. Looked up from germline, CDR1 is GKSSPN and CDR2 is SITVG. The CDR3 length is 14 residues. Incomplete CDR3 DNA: TGTGCCTGGAGTCTAGTTGGGGGGAAAGAC. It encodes CAWSLVGGKD. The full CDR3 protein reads CAWSLVGGKDTQYF. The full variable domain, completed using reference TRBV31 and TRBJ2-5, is AQTIHQWPVAEIKAVGSPLSLGCTIKGKSSPNLYWYWQATGGTLQQLFYSITVGQVESVVQLNLSASRPKDDQFILSTEKLLLSHSGFYLCAWSLVGGKDTQYFGPGTRLLVL.

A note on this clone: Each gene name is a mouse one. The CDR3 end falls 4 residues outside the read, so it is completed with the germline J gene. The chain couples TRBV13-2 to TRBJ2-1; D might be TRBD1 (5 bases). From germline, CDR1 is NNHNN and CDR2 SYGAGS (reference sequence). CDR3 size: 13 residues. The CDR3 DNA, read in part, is TGTGCCAGCGGTGATGCCCGGACATCT. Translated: CASGDARTS. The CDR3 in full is CASGDARTSEQFF.

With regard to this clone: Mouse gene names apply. CDR3 bases read: TGTGCCAGCAGCGGGGACTGGGGGGGCTATGCT. Protein sequence: CASSGDWGGYA. The full CDR3 reads CASSGDWGGYAEQFF. The chain combines TRBV3 with TRBJ2-1, with 13 bases fitting TRBD2. The CDR3 is cut off 4 residues early in the read; its end comes from the germline J gene. The germline gives CDR1 SNHLY, CDR2 FYNGKV (reference sequence). This CDR3 is built from 15 residues. J gave up 3 bases and V 5 bases, and 1 base lay outside the gene matches.

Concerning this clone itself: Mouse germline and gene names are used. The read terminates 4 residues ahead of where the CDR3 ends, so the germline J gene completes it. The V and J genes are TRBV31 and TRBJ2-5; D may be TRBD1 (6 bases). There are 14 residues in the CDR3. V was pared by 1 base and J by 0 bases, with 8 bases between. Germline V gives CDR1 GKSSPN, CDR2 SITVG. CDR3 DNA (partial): TGTGCCTGGAGTCCAGGGGTTAACCAAGAC. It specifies CAWSPGVNQD. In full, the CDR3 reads CAWSPGVNQDTQYF.

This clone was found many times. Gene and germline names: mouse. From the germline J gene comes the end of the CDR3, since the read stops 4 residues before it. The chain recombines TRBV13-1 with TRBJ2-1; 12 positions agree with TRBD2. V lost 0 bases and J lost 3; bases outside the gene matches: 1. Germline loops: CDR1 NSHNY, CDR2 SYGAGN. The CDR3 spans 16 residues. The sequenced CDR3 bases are TGTGCCAGCAGTGATGGACTGGGGGGGCCCTATGCT. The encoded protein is CASSDGLGGPYA. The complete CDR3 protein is CASSDGLGGPYAEQFF.

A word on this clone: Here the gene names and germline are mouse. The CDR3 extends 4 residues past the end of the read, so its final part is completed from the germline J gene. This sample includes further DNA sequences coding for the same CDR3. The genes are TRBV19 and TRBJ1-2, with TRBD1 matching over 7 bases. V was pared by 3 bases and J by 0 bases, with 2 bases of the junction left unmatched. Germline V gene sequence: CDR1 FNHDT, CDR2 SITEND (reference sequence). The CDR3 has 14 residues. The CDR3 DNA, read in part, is TGTGCCAGCAGTAGGGACAGTGCAAACTCC. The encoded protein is CASSRDSANS. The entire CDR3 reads CASSRDSANSDYTF.

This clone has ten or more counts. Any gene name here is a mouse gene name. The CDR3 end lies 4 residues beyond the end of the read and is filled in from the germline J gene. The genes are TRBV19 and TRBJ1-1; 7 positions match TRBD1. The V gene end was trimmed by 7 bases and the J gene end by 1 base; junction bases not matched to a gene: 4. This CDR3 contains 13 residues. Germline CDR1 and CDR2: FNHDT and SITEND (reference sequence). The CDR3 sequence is CASETGRNTEVFF. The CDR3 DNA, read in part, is TGTGCCAGCGAGACAGGGAGGAACACA. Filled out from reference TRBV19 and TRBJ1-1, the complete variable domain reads GGIITQTPKFLIGQEGQKLTLKCQQNFNHDTMYWYRQDSGKGLRLIYYSITENDLQKGDLSEGYDASREKKSSFSLTVTSAQKNEMAVFLCASETGRNTEVFFGKGTRLTVV.

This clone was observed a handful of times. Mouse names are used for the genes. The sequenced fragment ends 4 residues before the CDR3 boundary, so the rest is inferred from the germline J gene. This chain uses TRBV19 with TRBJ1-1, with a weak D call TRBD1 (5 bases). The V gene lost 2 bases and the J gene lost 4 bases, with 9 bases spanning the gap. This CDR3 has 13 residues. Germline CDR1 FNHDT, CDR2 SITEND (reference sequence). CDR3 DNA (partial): TGTGCCAGCAGTATTCTGGGGGGCACA. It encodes CASSILGGT. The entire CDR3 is CASSILGGTEVFF.

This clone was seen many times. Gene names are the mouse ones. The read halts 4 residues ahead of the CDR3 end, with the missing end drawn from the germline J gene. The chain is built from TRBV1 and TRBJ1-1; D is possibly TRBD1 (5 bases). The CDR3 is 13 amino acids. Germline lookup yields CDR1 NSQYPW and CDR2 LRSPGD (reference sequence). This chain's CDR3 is CTCSAGWGTEVFF. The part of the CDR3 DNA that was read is TGCACCTGCAGTGCGGGGTGGGGGACA.

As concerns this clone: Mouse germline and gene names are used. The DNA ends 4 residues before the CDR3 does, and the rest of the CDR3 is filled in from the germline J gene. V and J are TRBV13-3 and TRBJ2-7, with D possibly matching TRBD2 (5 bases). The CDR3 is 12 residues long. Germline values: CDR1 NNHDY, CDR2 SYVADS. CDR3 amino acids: CASSVTVYEQYF. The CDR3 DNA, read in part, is TGTGCCAGCAGTGTGACTGTTTAT.

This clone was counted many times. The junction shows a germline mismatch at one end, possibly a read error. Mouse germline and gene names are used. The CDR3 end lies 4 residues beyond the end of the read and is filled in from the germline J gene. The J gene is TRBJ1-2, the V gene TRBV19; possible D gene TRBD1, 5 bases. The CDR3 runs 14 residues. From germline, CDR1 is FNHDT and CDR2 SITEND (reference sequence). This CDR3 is CASSIDRINSDYTF. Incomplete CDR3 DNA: TGTGCCAGCAGCATAGACAGAATTAACTCC.

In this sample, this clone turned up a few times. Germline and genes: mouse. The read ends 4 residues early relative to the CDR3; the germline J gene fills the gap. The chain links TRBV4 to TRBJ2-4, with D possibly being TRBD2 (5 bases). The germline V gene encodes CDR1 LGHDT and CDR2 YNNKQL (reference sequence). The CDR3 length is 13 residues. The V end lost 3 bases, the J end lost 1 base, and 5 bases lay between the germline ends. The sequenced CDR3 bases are TGTGCCAGCAGCTACTGGGGTCAAAAC. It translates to CASSYWGQN. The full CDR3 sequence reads CASSYWGQNTLYF.